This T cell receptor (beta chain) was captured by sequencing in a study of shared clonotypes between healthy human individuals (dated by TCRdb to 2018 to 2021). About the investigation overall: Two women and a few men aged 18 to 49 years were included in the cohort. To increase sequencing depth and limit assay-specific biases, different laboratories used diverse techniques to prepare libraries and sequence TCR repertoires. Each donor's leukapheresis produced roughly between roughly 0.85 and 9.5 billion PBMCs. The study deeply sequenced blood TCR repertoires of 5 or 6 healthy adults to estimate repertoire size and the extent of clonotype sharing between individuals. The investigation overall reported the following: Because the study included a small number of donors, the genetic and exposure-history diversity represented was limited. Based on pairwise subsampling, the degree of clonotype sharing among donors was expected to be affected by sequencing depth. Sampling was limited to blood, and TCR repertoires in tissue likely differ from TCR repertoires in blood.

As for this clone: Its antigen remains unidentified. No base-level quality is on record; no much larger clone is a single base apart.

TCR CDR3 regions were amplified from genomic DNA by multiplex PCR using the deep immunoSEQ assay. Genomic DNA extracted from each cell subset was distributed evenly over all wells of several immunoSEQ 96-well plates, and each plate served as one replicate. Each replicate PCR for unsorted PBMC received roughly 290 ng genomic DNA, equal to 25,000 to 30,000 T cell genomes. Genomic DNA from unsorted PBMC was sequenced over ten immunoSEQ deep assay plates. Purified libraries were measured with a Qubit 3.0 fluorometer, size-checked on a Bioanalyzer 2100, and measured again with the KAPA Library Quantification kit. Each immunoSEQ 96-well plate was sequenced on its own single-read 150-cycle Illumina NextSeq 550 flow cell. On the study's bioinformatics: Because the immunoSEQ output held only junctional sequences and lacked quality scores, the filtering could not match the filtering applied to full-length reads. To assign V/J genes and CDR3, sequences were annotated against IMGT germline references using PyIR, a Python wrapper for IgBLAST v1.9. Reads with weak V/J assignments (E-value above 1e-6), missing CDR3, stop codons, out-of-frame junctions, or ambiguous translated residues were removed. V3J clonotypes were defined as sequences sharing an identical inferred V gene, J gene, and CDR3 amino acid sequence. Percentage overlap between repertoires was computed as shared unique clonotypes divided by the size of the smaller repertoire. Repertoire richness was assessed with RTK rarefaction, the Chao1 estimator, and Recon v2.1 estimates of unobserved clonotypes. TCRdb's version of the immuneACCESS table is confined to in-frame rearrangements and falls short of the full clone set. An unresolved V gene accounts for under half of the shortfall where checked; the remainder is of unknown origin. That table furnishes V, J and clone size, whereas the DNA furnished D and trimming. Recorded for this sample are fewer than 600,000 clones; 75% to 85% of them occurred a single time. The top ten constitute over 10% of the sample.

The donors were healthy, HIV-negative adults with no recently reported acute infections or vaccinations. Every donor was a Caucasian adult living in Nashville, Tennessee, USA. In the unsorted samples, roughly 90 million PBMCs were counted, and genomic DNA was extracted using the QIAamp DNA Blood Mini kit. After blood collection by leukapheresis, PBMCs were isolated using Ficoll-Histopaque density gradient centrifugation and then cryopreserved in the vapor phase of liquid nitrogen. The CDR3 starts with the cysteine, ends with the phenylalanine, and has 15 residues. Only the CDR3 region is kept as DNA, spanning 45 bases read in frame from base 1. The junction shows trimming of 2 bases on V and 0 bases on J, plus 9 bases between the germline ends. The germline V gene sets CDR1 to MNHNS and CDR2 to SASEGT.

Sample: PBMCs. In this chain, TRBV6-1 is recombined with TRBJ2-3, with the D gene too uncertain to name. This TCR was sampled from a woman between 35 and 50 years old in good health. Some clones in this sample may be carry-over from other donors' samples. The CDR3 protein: CASSETISSTDTQYF. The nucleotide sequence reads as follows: TGTGCCAGCAGTGAAACTATCTCTAGCACAGATACGCAGTATTTT.